This TCR beta chain was found in a study of breast tumors, draining lymph nodes, adjacent tissues. The study, taken as a whole, reports: That most tumor T cells come from lymph nodes remained unproven. Tumors had less TCR diversity than lymph nodes, more than nontumor tissue. Data fit most tumor T cells coming from lymph node, expanding in tumor. Tumor and nontumor repertoires were significantly more similar in luminal-like than in basal-like breast cancer.

Comments on this clonotype: Its antigen is unidentified. This may be a read error: a much more frequent sequence differs by one nucleotide.

The lymph nodes were axillary draining lymph nodes from breast cancer patients. TCRdb itself ran the multiplex PCR reads through MiXCR, one entry per CDR3 protein. The sample gives around 150,000 distinct CDR3 sequences, around 20% of which show up once; more than 2.5% is in the top ten. The sequence derives from a female donor with breast cancer. Some clones in this sample may be carry-over from other donors' samples. Sequences were obtained from axillary lymph node tissue.

This CDR3 reads CASSSGQGRSSPFHF. The CDR3 DNA reads TGTGCCAGCAGTTCAGGACAGGGGAGGAGTTCACCCTTCCACTTT. The chain is built from TRBV28 and TRBJ1-6; 9 bases are a match to TRBD1. From germline, CDR1 is MDHEN and CDR2 SYDVKM. The CDR3 extends over 15 amino acids.